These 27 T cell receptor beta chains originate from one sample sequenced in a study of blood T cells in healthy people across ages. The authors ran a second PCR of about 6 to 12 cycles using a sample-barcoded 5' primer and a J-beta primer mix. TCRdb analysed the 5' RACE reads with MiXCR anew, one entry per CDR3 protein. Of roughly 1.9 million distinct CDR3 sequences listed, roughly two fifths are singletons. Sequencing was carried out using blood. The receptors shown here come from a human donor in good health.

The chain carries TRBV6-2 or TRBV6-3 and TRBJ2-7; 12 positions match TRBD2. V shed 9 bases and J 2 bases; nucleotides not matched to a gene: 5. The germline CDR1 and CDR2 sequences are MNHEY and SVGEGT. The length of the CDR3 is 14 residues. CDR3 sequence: CASQLAGGPYEQYF. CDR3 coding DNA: TGTGCCAGTCAACTAGCGGGGGGCCCCTACGAGCAGTACTTC.

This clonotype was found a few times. The CDR3 coding sequence is TGCAGTGCTAGAGATTGGGCGCTAGCGGGGGATCCATACGAGCAGTACTTC. Translation: CSARDWALAGDPYEQYF. The rearrangement uses TRBV20-1 and TRBJ2-7; 10 bases map to TRBD2. This CDR3 contains 17 residues. Trimming removed 0 bases from V and 4 bases from J; junction bases left unmatched: 12. Germline-derived CDR1 and CDR2 are DFQATT and SNEGSKA (reference sequence).

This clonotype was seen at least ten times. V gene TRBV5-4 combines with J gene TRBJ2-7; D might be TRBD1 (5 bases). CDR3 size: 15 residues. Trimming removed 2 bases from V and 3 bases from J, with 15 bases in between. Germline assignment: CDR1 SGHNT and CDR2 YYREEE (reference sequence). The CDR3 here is CASSLQTAPSYEQYF. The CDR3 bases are TGTGCCAGCAGCTTACAGACAGCCCCCAGCTACGAGCAGTACTTC.

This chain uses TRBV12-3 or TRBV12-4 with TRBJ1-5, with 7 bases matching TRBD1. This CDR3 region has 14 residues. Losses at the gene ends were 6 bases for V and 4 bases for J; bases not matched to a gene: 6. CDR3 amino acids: CASSSDRANQPQHF. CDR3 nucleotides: TGTGCCAGCAGCTCCGACAGGGCGAATCAGCCCCAGCATTTT.

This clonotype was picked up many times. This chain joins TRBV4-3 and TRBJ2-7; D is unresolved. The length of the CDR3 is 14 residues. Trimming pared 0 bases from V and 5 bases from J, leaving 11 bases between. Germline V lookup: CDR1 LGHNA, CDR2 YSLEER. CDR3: CASSQELLSDEQYF. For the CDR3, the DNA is TGCGCCAGCAGCCAAGAATTGTTGTCGGACGAGCAGTACTTC.

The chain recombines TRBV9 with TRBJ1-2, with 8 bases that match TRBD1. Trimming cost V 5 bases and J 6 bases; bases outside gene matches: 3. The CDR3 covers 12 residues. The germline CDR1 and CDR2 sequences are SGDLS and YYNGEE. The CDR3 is CASRDREDGYTF. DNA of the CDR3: TGTGCCAGCAGGGACAGGGAGGATGGCTACACCTTC.

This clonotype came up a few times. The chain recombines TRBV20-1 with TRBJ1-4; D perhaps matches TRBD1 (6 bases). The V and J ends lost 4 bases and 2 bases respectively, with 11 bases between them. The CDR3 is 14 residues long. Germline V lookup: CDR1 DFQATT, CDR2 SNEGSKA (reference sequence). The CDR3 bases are TGCAGTGCTACCTCACAGGGTACTAATGAAAAACTGTTTTTT. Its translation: CSATSQGTNEKLFF.

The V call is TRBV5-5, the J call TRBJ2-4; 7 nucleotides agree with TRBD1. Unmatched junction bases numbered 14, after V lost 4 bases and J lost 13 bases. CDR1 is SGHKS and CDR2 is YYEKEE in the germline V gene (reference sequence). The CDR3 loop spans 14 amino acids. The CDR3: CASSPSTGLNEQYF. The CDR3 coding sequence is TGTGCCAGCAGCCCCTCGACAGGGCTAAATGAGCAGTACTTC.

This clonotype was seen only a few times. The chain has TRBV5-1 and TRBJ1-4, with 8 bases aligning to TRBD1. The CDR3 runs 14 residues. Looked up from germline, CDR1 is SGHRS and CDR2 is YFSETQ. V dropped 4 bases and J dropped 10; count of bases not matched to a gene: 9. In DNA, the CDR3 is TGCGCCAGCAGCCTAGGACAGGGCCAGGGAAAACTGTTTTTT. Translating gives CASSLGQGQGKLFF.

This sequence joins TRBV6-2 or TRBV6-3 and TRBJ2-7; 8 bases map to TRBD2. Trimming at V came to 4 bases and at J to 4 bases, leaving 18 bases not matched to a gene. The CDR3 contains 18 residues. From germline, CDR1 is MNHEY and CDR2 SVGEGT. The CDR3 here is CASSSRPRTAGVIYEQYF. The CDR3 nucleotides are TGTGCCAGCAGTTCAAGACCTAGGACAGCGGGGGTTATTTACGAGCAGTACTTC.

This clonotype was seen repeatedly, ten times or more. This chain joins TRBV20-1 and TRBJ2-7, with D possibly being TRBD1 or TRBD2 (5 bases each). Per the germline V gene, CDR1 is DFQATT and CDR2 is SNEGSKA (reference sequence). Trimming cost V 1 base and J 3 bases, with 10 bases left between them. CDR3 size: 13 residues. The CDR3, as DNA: TGCAGTGCTAGAGTGGGGGTTGGCTACGAGCAGTACTTC. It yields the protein CSARVGVGYEQYF.

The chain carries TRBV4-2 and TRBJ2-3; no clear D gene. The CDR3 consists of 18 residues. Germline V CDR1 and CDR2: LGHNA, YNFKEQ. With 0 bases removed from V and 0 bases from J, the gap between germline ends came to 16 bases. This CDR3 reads CASSQERSLSVSTDTQYF. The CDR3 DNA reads TGTGCCAGCAGCCAAGAGAGGTCGTTGTCGGTTAGCACAGATACGCAGTATTTT.

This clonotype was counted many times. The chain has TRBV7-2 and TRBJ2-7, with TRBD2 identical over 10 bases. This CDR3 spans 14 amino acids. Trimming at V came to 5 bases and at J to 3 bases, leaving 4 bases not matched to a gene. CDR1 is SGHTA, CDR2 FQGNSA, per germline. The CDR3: CASSERGGNYEQYF. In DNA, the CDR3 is TGTGCCAGCAGCGAGCGGGGGGGAAACTACGAGCAGTACTTC. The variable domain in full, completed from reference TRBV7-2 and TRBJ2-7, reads GAGVSQSPSNKVTEKGKDVELRCDPISGHTALYWYRQSLGQGLEFLIYFQGNSAPDKSGLPSDRFSAERTGGSVSTLTIQRTQQEDSAVYLCASSERGGNYEQYFGPGTRLTVT.

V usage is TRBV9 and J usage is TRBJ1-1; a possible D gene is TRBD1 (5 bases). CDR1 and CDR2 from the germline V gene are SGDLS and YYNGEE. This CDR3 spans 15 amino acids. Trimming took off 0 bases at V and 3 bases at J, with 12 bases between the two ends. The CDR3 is CASSVGGRTHTEAFF. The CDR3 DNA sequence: TGTGCCAGCAGCGTAGGGGGGAGAACACACACTGAAGCTTTCTTT.

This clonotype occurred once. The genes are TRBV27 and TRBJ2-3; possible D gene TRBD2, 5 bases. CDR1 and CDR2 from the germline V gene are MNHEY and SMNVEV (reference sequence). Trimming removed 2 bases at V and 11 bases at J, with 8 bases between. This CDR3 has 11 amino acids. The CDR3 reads CASSLLGLQYF. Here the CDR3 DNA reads TGTGCCAGCAGTTTACTTGGACTGCAGTATTTT.

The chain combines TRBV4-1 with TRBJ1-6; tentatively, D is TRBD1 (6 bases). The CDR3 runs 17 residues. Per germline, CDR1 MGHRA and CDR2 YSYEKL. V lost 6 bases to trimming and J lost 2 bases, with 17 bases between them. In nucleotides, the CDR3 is TGCGCCAGCAGTCTCTATGGAGGGGGAACCTATAATTCACCCCTCCACTTT. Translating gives CASSLYGGGTYNSPLHF.

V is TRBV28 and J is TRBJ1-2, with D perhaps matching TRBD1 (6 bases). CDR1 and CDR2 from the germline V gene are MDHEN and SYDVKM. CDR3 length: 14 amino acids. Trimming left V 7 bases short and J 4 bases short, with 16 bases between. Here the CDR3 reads CASTNGQRSYGYTF. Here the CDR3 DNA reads TGTGCCAGCACGAACGGACAGCGGTCCTATGGCTACACCTTC.

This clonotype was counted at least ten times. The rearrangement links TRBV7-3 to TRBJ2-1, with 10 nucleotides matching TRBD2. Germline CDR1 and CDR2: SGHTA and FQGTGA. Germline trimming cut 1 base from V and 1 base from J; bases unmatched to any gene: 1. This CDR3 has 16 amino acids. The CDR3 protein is CASSLSSGGSYNEQFF. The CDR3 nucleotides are TGTGCCAGCAGCTTAAGTAGCGGGGGGTCCTACAATGAGCAGTTCTTC.

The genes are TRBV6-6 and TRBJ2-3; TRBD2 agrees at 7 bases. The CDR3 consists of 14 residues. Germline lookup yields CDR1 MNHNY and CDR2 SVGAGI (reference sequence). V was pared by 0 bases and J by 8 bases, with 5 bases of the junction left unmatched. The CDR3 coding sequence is TGTGCCAGCAGTTACTCCCAAAGCGGGGCTACGCAGTATTTT. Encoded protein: CASSYSQSGATQYF.

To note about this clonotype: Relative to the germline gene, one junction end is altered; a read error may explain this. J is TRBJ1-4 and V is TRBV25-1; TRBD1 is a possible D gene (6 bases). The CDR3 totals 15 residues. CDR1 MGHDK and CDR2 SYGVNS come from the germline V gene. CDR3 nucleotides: TGTGCCAGCAGTGCCGGCTGGACAGAAGACGAAAAACGGTTTTTT. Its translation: CASSAGWTEDEKRFF.

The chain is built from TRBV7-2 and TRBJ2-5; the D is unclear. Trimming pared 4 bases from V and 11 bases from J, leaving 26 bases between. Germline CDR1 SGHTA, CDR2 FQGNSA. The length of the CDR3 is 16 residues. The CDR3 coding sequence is TGTGCCAGCAGCTCTGTCGGATCCGTATCAAGCAATGAGCAGTACTTC. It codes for CASSSVGSVSSNEQYF.

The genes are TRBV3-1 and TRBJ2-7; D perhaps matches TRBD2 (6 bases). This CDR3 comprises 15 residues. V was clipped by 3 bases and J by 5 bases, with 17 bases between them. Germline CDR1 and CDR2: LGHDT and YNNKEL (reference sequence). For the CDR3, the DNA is TGTGCCAGCAGCCATTGGGAGGTTACGGGCCACGAGCAGTACTTC. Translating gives CASSHWEVTGHEQYF.

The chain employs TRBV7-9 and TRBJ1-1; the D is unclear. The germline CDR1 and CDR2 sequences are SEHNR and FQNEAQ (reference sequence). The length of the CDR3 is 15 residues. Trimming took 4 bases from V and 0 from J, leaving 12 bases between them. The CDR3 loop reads CASSSSNTMNTEAFF. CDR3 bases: TGTGCCAGCAGCTCCTCGAACACGATGAACACTGAAGCTTTCTTT.

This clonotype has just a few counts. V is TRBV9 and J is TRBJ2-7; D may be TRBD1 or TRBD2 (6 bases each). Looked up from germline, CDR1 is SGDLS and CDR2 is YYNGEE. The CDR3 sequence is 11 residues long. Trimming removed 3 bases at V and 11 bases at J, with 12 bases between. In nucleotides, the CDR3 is TGTGCCAGCAGCGGAGGGGGGCAAAAGTACTTC. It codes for CASSGGGQKYF.

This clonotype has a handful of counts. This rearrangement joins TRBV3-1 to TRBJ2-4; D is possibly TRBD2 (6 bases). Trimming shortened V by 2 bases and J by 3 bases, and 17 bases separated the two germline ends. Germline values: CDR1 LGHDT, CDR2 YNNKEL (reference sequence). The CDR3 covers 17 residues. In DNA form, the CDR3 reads TGTGCCAGCAGCCAACCCGGACTACCAGTCGACAAAAACATTCAGTACTTC. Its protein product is CASSQPGLPVDKNIQYF.

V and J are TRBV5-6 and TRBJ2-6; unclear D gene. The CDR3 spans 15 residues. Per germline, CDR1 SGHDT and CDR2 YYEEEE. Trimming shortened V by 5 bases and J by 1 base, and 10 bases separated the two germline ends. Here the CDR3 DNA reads TGTGCCAGCAGGGTGGGCGCTTCTGGGGCCAACGTCCTGACTTTC. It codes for CASRVGASGANVLTF.

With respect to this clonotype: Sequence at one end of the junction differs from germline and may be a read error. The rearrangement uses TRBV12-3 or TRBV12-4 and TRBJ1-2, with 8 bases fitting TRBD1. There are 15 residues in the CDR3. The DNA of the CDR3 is TGTGCCAACAGTTTAGGAGAGACAGGGGACTATGGCTACACCTTC. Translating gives CANSLGETGDYGYTF.